This TCR beta chain was documented in a study of long-term antiretroviral therapy in people with HIV. The germline V and J ends were trimmed by 2 bases and 3 bases, with 14 bases remaining between them. The CDR3 is made up of 15 amino acids. Per germline, CDR1 SGHRS and CDR2 YFSETQ. Researchers ran immunoSEQ v3.0 at survey level. Repertoires were generated with immunoSEQ multiplex PCR, while TCRdb's copy carries only in-frame clones and drops some. The table includes about 24,000 clones, roughly 80% detected once. Participants living with HIV all received treatment in the United States. The receptor was derived from a man over 45 with HIV. This material consisted of unsorted PBMCs, taken 0.4 years after starting antiretroviral therapy. The J gene is TRBJ1-1, the V gene TRBV5-1, with D unclear. The CDR3 DNA follows: TGCGCCAGCAGCTTCCGATCCCCTCGGGACACTGAAGCTTTCTTT. It specifies CASSFRSPRDTEAFF.